One TCR beta chain is described in this entry. Which antigen it targets is not known. The record has no base qualities; no much larger clone is one base away. CDR3 length: 11 amino acids, cysteine to phenylalanine. CDR3 DNA is the only sequence kept; it has 33 bases, read in frame from the first base. The germline ends are 10 bases apart after V is trimmed by 11 bases and J by 2 bases. From the germline V gene (reference sequence), CDR1 is SEHNR and CDR2 is FQNEAQ. The CDR3 regions of human TCRbeta chains were analyzed by immunosequencing. In the paper's pipeline: TCRs in the repertoires were matched against a reference library of SARS-CoV-2-specific TCRs that had been generated with the MIRA antigen-specificity platform. Breadth meant the fraction of unique TCRs that were SARS-CoV-2-associated, whereas depth meant the fraction of total T cells that were SARS-CoV-2-associated. Using the MIRA data, every spike-specific TCR was mapped to the spike region that the TCR reacted to and assigned to either a CD4 or a CD8 class. Log10-transformed breadth and depth values were compared by one-way ANOVA with Sidak's multiple comparisons tests. TCRdb's version of the immuneACCESS table is confined to in-frame rearrangements and falls short of the full clone set. An unresolved V gene accounts for under half of the shortfall where checked; the remainder is of unknown origin. V and J calls and clone size are as listed in that table; D and trimming were resolved from the DNA. The sample table holds roughly 110,000 clones, of which about 80% were seen once. In total, the top ten clones hold around 9.9% of the sample.

Interpreted using the paper, the time point label stands for: baseline before first vaccination. Vaccinee samples were obtained from the UK trials COV001 and COV002, which included a single-blind randomized controlled phase 2/3 trial of AZD1222 (ChAdOx1 nCoV-19) in healthy adults. For TCRbeta chain sequencing, PBMC samples were collected from trial participants at day 0 and at day 28 after the second dose. This record belongs to a study of T cell responses to AZD1222 COVID-19 vaccine (dated by TCRdb to the early 2020s). In the study overall: AZD1222 recipients with second doses at about 4 weeks or about 12 weeks were pooled, because spike-specific TCR depth and breadth did not differ between schedules. A total of 233 trial participants underwent TCR sequencing, of whom approximately 200 had received two doses of AZD1222 and some 26 had received two doses of the MenACWY control vaccine. Enrollment into the trials was organized by age into subgroups of 18-55, 56-69 and 70-plus years, and those subgroups contained approximately 160, 26 and 62 TCR-sequenced participants, respectively. General findings and caveats noted by the study authors: Conclusions about previously exposed vaccinees are limited, since just a handful of AZD1222 recipients were seropositive for SARS-CoV-2 at baseline. In the small 56-69-year group, the increase in depth fell short of significance, most likely because of low power. Participants were mostly white British and included more females than males, and it was suggested by the authors that clonal diversity may have been underestimated. The whole spike protein was spanned by vaccine-associated CD4 TCRs, and dominant responses were seen in regions 160-218 and 743-854. Because no day 14 peak-response samples were available, the repertoires could be characterized only after the peak T cell response. Reportedly, close to half of the unique spike-specific TCRs recognized epitopes lying outside the regions that are mutated in the B.1.351 and B.1.1.7 variants. A significant rise in spike-specific TCR breadth and depth was observed after two AZD1222 doses relative to day 0 and relative to MenACWY recipients.

The rearranged chain carries TRBV7-9 and TRBJ2-7; too little of a D gene remains to name it. This material consisted of peripheral blood, taken on day 0 of AZD1222 vaccination. The receptor's source is an adult in good health. The nucleotides are TGTGCCTCACAAGCCACCTACGAGCAGTACTTC. This is translated as CASQATYEQYF. Beyond the CDR3, the reference TRBV7-9 and TRBJ2-7 genes provide the residues; the full variable domain reads: DTGVSQNPRHKITKRGQNVTFRCDPISEHNRLYWYRQTLGQGPEFLTYFQNEAQLEKSRLLSDRFSAERPKGSFSTLEIQRTEQGDSAMYLCASQATYEQYFGPGTRLTVT.